This is a list of T cell receptor beta chains from one sample in a study of blood T cells in healthy people across ages. TCRdb independently ran MiXCR on the 5' RACE reads; one entry per CDR3 protein. The sample carries about 800,000 distinct CDR3 sequences, around 25% recorded once. The sample was also linked to a second study, of T cells of mothers and their children.

The sequencing input was blood. These receptors were taken from a boy aged 5-17 years in good health. Both conserved end residues are part of each CDR3. A D gene is named only where the DNA matches it firmly. The listing skips clone size in some rows; elsewhere it reads once, few, many or a size class.

CDR3 length	V gene	clone size	J gene	D gene	CDR3 protein	CDR3 DNA
11	TRBV20-1	few	TRBJ1-1	-	CSAAPGVGAFF	TGCAGTGCAGCGCCGGGGGTGGGGGCTTTCTTT
18	TRBV6-2/TRBV6-3	-	TRBJ2-5	-	CASSYSSSRETTQETQYF	TGTGCCAGCAGTTACTCGAGTTCTCGCGAAACAACACAAGAGACCCAGTACTTC
14	TRBV30	few	TRBJ1-4	-	CAWSEAVVTEKLFF	TGTGCCTGGAGTGAAGCAGTGGTAACAGAAAAACTGTTTTTT
13	TRBV10-3	-	TRBJ2-1	-	CAISGGRVDEQFF	TGTGCCATCAGTGGGGGCAGGGTAGATGAGCAGTTCTTC
17	TRBV9	-	TRBJ2-3	TRBD2	CASSATGTSGRTDTQYF	TGTGCCAGCAGCGCTACCGGGACTAGCGGGCGCACAGATACGCAGTATTTT
16	TRBV7-9	few	TRBJ2-2	TRBD2	CASSLPLAADTGELFF	TGTGCCAGCAGCTTGCCCCTAGCGGCCGACACCGGGGAGCTGTTTTTT
13	TRBV28	-	TRBJ2-7	-	CASSLTGSGEQYF	TGTGCCAGCAGTTTGACAGGTTCTGGCGAGCAGTACTTC
16	TRBV7-3	few	TRBJ2-3	-	CASSRGVGTGTDTQYF	TGTGCCAGCAGCAGAGGGGTCGGAACCGGCACAGATACGCAGTATTTT
16	TRBV28	-	TRBJ1-4	-	CASSPFDRQLMKGVFF	TGTGCCAGCAGTCCGTTCGACAGACAACTAATGAAAGGGGTGTTTTTT
18	TRBV4-2	few	TRBJ2-2	TRBD1	CASSQDGAGTGSTGELFF	TGTGCCAGCAGCCAAGATGGGGCCGGGACAGGGTCCACCGGGGAGCTGTTTTTT
15	TRBV7-9	few	TRBJ2-5	TRBD1	CASSPQGAVEETQYF	TGTGCCAGCAGCCCCCAGGGGGCGGTGGAAGAGACCCAGTACTTC
14	TRBV13	-	TRBJ2-5	-	CASSQTRAQETQYF	TGTGCCAGCAGCCAGACAAGGGCGCAGGAGACTCAGTACTTC
15	TRBV5-6	-	TRBJ1-2	-	CASIIHGGQAGGYTF	TGTGCCAGCATCATTCACGGGGGCCAAGCAGGGGGCTACACCTTC
14	TRBV6-4	many	TRBJ2-1	-	CASSPGGPYNEQFF	TGTGCCAGCAGTCCAGGGGGGCCATACAATGAGCAGTTCTTC
15	TRBV5-5	many	TRBJ2-1	-	CASSLVLAEDNEQFF	TGTGCCAGCAGCTTGGTTCTAGCCGAAGACAATGAGCAGTTCTTC
20	TRBV4-3	-	TRBJ2-1	-	CASSQVGGLHIQSSYNEQFF	TGCGCCAGCAGCCAAGTCGGCGGGCTCCACATTCAGAGCTCCTACAATGAGCAGTTCTTC
14	TRBV28	few	TRBJ2-2	-	CASRRGGRTGELFF	TGTGCCAGCAGAAGGGGGGGCAGAACCGGGGAGCTGTTTTTT
15	TRBV7-2	-	TRBJ2-3	TRBD2	CASSFSTSEGDTQYF	TGTGCCAGCAGCTTTTCGACTAGCGAGGGGGATACGCAGTATTTT
13	TRBV20-1	-	TRBJ1-4	-	CSAPFATNEKLFF	TGCAGTGCCCCGTTTGCAACTAATGAAAAACTGTTTTTT
16	TRBV13	-	TRBJ2-7	TRBD2	CASSDTSDRFSYEQYF	TGTGCCAGCAGCGACACTAGCGACCGGTTCTCCTACGAGCAGTACTTC